The clone carrying this TCR beta chain was counted ten times or more. The target antigen is unknown. Extraction of total RNA produced a minimum of 5 micrograms from each sample. The record originates from a study of blood T cells in healthy people across ages. Study findings and constraints: Donors of long life had a larger count of naive CD4+ cells and greater diversity than aged donors.

Alongside a J-beta primer mix, a sample-barcoded 5' primer served in a second PCR lasting about 6 to 12 cycles. TCRdb ran MiXCR on the 5' RACE reads and lists one entry per CDR3 protein. Altogether roughly 680,000 distinct CDR3 sequences are present, around 48% being singletons, with the ten largest covering about 32%. The TCR was taken from a woman aged 55-69 years in good health. The specimen sequenced was blood.

In nucleotides, the CDR3 is TGTGCCAGCAGCTTAGCGTCCGGGACTAGCGGGAGAGGAAATGAGCAGTTCTTC. Translated: CASSLASGTSGRGNEQFF. The chain carries TRBV11-2 and TRBJ2-1, with TRBD2 identical over 14 bases. The junction had 9 bases not matched to a gene; V was cut back by 1 base and J by 7 bases. This CDR3 region has 18 residues. The germline CDR1 and CDR2 sequences are SGHAT and FQNNGV.